This entry is about one TCR beta chain. V shed 2 bases and J 9 bases; nucleotides not matched to a gene: 9. The CDR3 length is 16 residues. The germline V gene encodes CDR1 SGHDT and CDR2 YYEEEE. The data were taken from a study of cytomegalovirus exposure and HLA in healthy donors. Primers for the PCR totalled 60 Vbeta and 13 Jbeta. The repertoire was sequenced with immunoSEQ multiplex PCR; TCRdb's copy has only in-frame clones and lacks some. The table records tens of thousands of clones, approximately 52% of them present only once. This TCR was recovered from a human donor in good health. The V call is TRBV5-6, the J call TRBJ2-1; 12 bases match TRBD2. Sequencing used PBMCs. CDR3 DNA: TGTGCCAGCAGCTTTAGAGTGCTAGCGGGGGGGTCTGAGCAGTTCTTC. Translating it yields CASSFRVLAGGSEQFF.